The 19 T cell receptor beta chains given below trace back to one sample, sequenced in a study of cytomegalovirus exposure and HLA in healthy donors. The PCR used 60 Vbeta and 13 Jbeta primers. Measured with immunoSEQ multiplex PCR; TCRdb has only the in-frame clones, and not every one. The data show 160,000 or so clones, about 80% seen once. The source material was PBMCs. The receptor set was obtained from a man over 45 in good health and CMV-seropositive.

This chain connects TRBV9 to TRBJ2-2, with 12 bases aligning to TRBD1. The CDR3 is 17 amino acids. V lost 3 bases to trimming and J lost 5 bases; unmatched junction nucleotides: 8. Germline lookup yields CDR1 SGDLS and CDR2 YYNGEE. The chain's CDR3 is CASSASGQGARTGELFF. CDR3 coding DNA: TGTGCCAGCAGCGCCTCGGGACAGGGGGCGCGGACCGGGGAGCTGTTTTTT.

The chain combines TRBV13 with TRBJ2-1; D is possibly TRBD1 (5 bases). The germline V gene has CDR1 PRHDT and CDR2 FYEKMQ (reference sequence). The CDR3 is 12 residues long. Trimming shortened V by 5 bases and J by 9 bases, and 11 bases separated the two germline ends. The CDR3 protein is CASSRTRLEQFF. The CDR3, as DNA: TGTGCCAGCAGCCGGACAAGACTTGAGCAGTTCTTC. Based on the CDR3 plus reference TRBV13 and TRBJ2-1, the full variable domain is AAGVIQSPRHLIKEKRETATLKCYPIPRHDTVYWYQQGPGQDPQFLISFYEKMQSDKGSIPDRFSAQQFSDYHSELNMSSLELGDSALYFCASSRTRLEQFFGPGTRLTVL.

In this sample, this clone turned up a few times. The chain uses TRBV7-2 and TRBJ1-2; tentatively, D is TRBD1 (6 bases). The CDR3 is made up of 13 amino acids. The germline V and J ends were trimmed by 7 bases and 8 bases, with 17 bases remaining between them. Germline CDR1 is SGHTA and CDR2 is FQGNSA. The CDR3 bases are TGTGCCAGCACCGTGGGACAAGCTAGGGGCTACACCTTC. This gives the protein CASTVGQARGYTF.

J is TRBJ2-7 and V is TRBV27, with TRBD2 as a possible D gene (6 bases). Germline lookup yields CDR1 MNHEY and CDR2 SMNVEV (reference sequence). The CDR3 is 12 residues long. Trimming cost V 3 bases and J 3 bases, with 6 bases left between them. As DNA, the CDR3 is TGTGCCAGCAGTTTGGGAGGCTACGAGCAGTACTTC. Translation gives CASSLGGYEQYF.

The rearrangement joins TRBV28 to TRBJ1-1, with D possibly being TRBD1 (6 bases). Germline V gives CDR1 MDHEN, CDR2 SYDVKM. V was shortened by 0 bases and J by 0 bases, with 11 bases between the two germline ends. The CDR3 sequence is 16 residues long. In DNA, the CDR3 is TGTGCCAGCAGTTTATGGGGTGCAGGGGTGAACACTGAAGCTTTCTTT. Its protein is CASSLWGAGVNTEAFF.

The chain recombines TRBV7-9 with TRBJ1-2; TRBD1 aligns across 7 bases. The CDR3 loop spans 13 amino acids. Germline CDR1 is SEHNR and CDR2 is FQNEAQ (reference sequence). With V trimmed by 5 bases and J by 6 bases, 6 bases remained unmatched. The CDR3 loop is CASSIGGKDGYTF. As DNA, the CDR3 is TGTGCCAGCAGCATAGGGGGCAAGGATGGCTACACCTTC.

This chain uses TRBV14 with TRBJ1-1; TRBD1 is a possible D gene (5 bases). Trimming took 1 base from V and 6 from J, leaving 6 bases between them. Germline V gene sequence: CDR1 SGHDN, CDR2 FVKESK. CDR3 size: 12 residues. The CDR3 loop is CASSQAGAEAFF. The CDR3 coding sequence is TGTGCCAGCAGCCAAGCGGGGGCTGAAGCTTTCTTT.

The V call is TRBV6-1, the J call TRBJ1-2; 8 bases align to TRBD1. V was pared by 5 bases and J by 0 bases, with 5 bases of the junction left unmatched. The germline gives CDR1 MNHNS, CDR2 SASEGT. The length of the CDR3 is 15 residues. The CDR3 reads CASSSPGGPNYGYTF. The CDR3 nucleotides are TGTGCCAGCAGTTCCCCAGGGGGCCCTAACTATGGCTACACCTTC.

The chain links TRBV11-3 to TRBJ1-1, with 7 positions matching TRBD1. V was clipped by 5 bases and J by 2 bases; unmatched bases: 5. The CDR3 is 14 residues long. The V gene's germline CDR1 is SGHNT and CDR2 YENEEA. In nucleotides, the CDR3 is TGTGCCAGCAGCCCAGGGGGAGAAAACACTGAAGCTTTCTTT. This sequence encodes CASSPGGENTEAFF. Based on the CDR3 plus reference TRBV11-3 and TRBJ1-1, the full variable domain is EAGVVQSPRYKIIEKKQPVAFWCNPISGHNTLYWYLQNLGQGPELLIRYENEEAVDDSQLPKDRFSAERLKGVDSTLKIQPAELGDSAVYLCASSPGGENTEAFFGQGTRLTVV.

This clone was counted a single time. V gene TRBV2 combines with J gene TRBJ2-1; D unclear. Trimming took off 5 bases at V and 9 bases at J, with 14 bases between the two ends. CDR3 length: 13 amino acids. From germline, CDR1 is SNHLY and CDR2 FYNNEI. Here the CDR3 DNA reads TGTGCCAGCAGTAATCGCCCGGGTGGTGAGCAGTTCTTC. Translation gives CASSNRPGGEQFF.

This clone appeared a few times. The gene calls are TRBV5-1 and TRBJ2-2; D is possibly TRBD1 (6 bases). This CDR3 is built from 16 residues. Trimming took 1 base from V and 5 from J, leaving 15 bases between them. From germline, CDR1 is SGHRS and CDR2 YFSETQ. CDR3 sequence reads: CASSLTVRQGTGELFF. CDR3 nucleotides: TGCGCCAGCAGCTTGACGGTGAGGCAGGGGACCGGGGAGCTGTTTTTT.

Only a few counts were recorded for this clone. The genes are TRBV30 and TRBJ1-5, with TRBD1 matching over 8 bases. CDR1 and CDR2 from the germline V gene are GTSNPN and SVGIG (reference sequence). Germline trimming cut 1 base from V and 0 bases from J; bases unmatched to any gene: 17. CDR3 length equals 20 residues. CDR3 in DNA: TGTGCCTGGAGTGACACCTCCAGGGGGCGCGGGACCTATAGCAATCAGCCCCAGCATTTT. It translates to CAWSDTSRGRGTYSNQPQHF.

The CDR3 loop is CASSPGQGAVYGYTF. CDR3 coding DNA: TGCGCCAGCAGCCCCGGACAGGGGGCTGTCTATGGCTACACCTTC. The chain joins TRBV5-1 to TRBJ1-2; 11 bases map to TRBD1. V lost 4 bases and J lost 4; bases outside the gene matches: 6. CDR3 length: 15 residues. Germline lookup yields CDR1 SGHRS and CDR2 YFSETQ.

The rearrangement joins TRBV18 to TRBJ1-2; D may be TRBD1 (5 bases). This CDR3 spans 15 amino acids. CDR1 is KGHSH, CDR2 LQKENI, per germline. Between the trimmed V and J ends, which lost 3 bases and 2 bases, there was a span of 13 bases. CDR3 loop: CASSPPGRANYGYTF. CDR3 DNA: TGTGCCAGCTCACCCCCGGGCAGGGCAAACTATGGCTACACCTTC.

This clone was observed once. This chain links TRBV9 with TRBJ2-2; a possible D gene is TRBD1 (5 bases). CDR1 is SGDLS, CDR2 YYNGEE, per germline. The CDR3 is 16 amino acids. The germline V and J ends were trimmed by 0 bases and 3 bases, with 12 bases remaining between them. As DNA, the CDR3 is TGTGCCAGCAGCGTAGAGGATAGGGGCGACACCGGGGAGCTGTTTTTT. Its translation: CASSVEDRGDTGELFF. The whole variable domain, filled in from reference TRBV9 and TRBJ2-2, reads DSGVTQTPKHLITATGQRVTLRCSPRSGDLSVYWYQQSLDQGLQFLIQYYNGEERAKGNILERFSAQQFPDLHSELNLSSLELGDSALYFCASSVEDRGDTGELFFGEGSRLTVL.

The sample holds a few counts of this clone. Other DNA variants within this sample encode the same CDR3. V gene TRBV9 combines with J gene TRBJ2-5, with TRBD2 identical over 9 bases. The length of the CDR3 is 15 residues. Trimming at V came to 0 bases and at J to 4 bases, leaving 4 bases not matched to a gene. Germline V gives CDR1 SGDLS, CDR2 YYNGEE. In DNA form, the CDR3 reads TGTGCCAGCAGCGTAGGCGGGGGGGCCGGAGAGACCCAGTACTTC. Amino acid sequence: CASSVGGGAGETQYF. Full variable domain (remainder filled in from reference TRBV9 and TRBJ2-5): DSGVTQTPKHLITATGQRVTLRCSPRSGDLSVYWYQQSLDQGLQFLIQYYNGEERAKGNILERFSAQQFPDLHSELNLSSLELGDSALYFCASSVGGGAGETQYFGPGTRLLVL.

This clone is a singleton in its sample. CDR3 DNA: TGTGCCAGCAGTGGGACTAACCGTAATCAGCCCCAGCATTTT. Protein: CASSGTNRNQPQHF. This chain connects TRBV2 to TRBJ1-5; D gene ambiguous. Between the trimmed V and J ends, which lost 4 bases and 4 bases, there was a span of 11 bases. The CDR3 runs to 14 residues. Germline CDR1 and CDR2: SNHLY and FYNNEI.

This clone has just one count. The chain links TRBV6-5 to TRBJ2-7; D remains unclear. Trimming left V 0 bases short and J 1 base short, with 10 bases between. CDR1 is MNHEY, CDR2 SVGAGI, per germline. CDR3 length: 15 residues. The DNA of the CDR3 is TGTGCCAGCAGTTACTCTGCCAGGATATCCTACGAGCAGTACTTC. It encodes CASSYSARISYEQYF.

J is TRBJ2-1 and V is TRBV4-3; D gene ambiguous. Germline lookup yields CDR1 LGHNA and CDR2 YSLEER. The CDR3 totals 13 residues. V dropped 1 base and J dropped 5 bases, with 6 bases sitting between them. The chain's CDR3 is CASSQVLDNEQFF. CDR3 bases: TGCGCCAGCAGCCAAGTCTTAGACAATGAGCAGTTCTTC.